This is a list of T cell receptor beta chains from one sample in a study of T cell repertoires in cytomegalovirus infection. TCRdb used MiXCR to reprocess the reads, holding one entry per CDR3 protein. The sample contains a few hundred thousand distinct CDR3 sequences, around a quarter of which appear only once. The source material was PBMCs. These TCRs come from a human donor in good health (CMV status not recorded). Some clones in this sample may be carry-over from other donors' samples. The CDR3 runs from the conserved cysteine through the conserved F or W. Each record gives: clone size, CDR3 length, V gene, J gene, D gene, CDR3 DNA, CDR3 protein. D genes are given only for firm matches. Only part of the rows carry a size: once, few, many, or a class if the clone is expanded.

clone_size: .
cdr3_length: 16
v_call: TRBV9
j_call: TRBJ2-1
d_call: TRBD2
cdr3_nt: TGTGCCAGCAGTCCTTTAAGAGCGGGAGGGCCCGATGAGCAGTTCTTC
cdr3_aa: CASSPLRAGGPDEQFF

clone_size: few
cdr3_length: 17
v_call: TRBV28
j_call: TRBJ2-7
d_call: .
cdr3_nt: TGTGCCAGCAGTCTAAAAATGAGAGCGCGGCAAACCTACGAGCAGTACTTC
cdr3_aa: CASSLKMRARQTYEQYF

clone_size: .
cdr3_length: 15
v_call: TRBV7-8
j_call: TRBJ2-7
d_call: TRBD1
cdr3_nt: TGTGCCAGCAGCTCAAGCCGGGACAGGGTTTACGAGCAGTACTTC
cdr3_aa: CASSSSRDRVYEQYF

clone_size: .
cdr3_length: 15
v_call: TRBV6-1
j_call: TRBJ1-5
d_call: .
cdr3_nt: TGTGCCAGCAGTGAAGTCGTTGCGATAAATCAGCCCCAGCATTTT
cdr3_aa: CASSEVVAINQPQHF

clone_size: .
cdr3_length: 14
v_call: TRBV11-3
j_call: TRBJ2-1
d_call: .
cdr3_nt: TGTGCCAGCAGCCGCCGGGGAGCTTACAATGAGCAGTTCTTC
cdr3_aa: CASSRRGAYNEQFF

clone_size: .
cdr3_length: 12
v_call: TRBV7-2
j_call: TRBJ2-3
d_call: .
cdr3_nt: TGTGCCAGCAGCGATACAAGGGATACGCAGTATTTT
cdr3_aa: CASSDTRDTQYF

clone_size: many
cdr3_length: 14
v_call: TRBV7-2
j_call: TRBJ1-2
d_call: .
cdr3_nt: TGTGCCAGCAGCTTCGGGACAAGCCTGGGTGGCTACACCTTC
cdr3_aa: CASSFGTSLGGYTF

clone_size: many
cdr3_length: 15
v_call: TRBV7-2
j_call: TRBJ1-5
d_call: TRBD1
cdr3_nt: TGTGCCAGCAGCTTATGGGGGACAGGGAATCAGCCCCAGCATTTT
cdr3_aa: CASSLWGTGNQPQHF

clone_size: once
cdr3_length: 14
v_call: TRBV19
j_call: TRBJ2-7
d_call: .
cdr3_nt: TGTGCCAGTAGTTACTCCGGGTCGCCATCCGAGCAGTACTTC
cdr3_aa: CASSYSGSPSEQYF

clone_size: many
cdr3_length: 15
v_call: TRBV7-2
j_call: TRBJ2-3
d_call: TRBD2
cdr3_nt: TGTGCCAGCAGCGATCTAGCGGCTAGCACAGATACGCAGTATTTT
cdr3_aa: CASSDLAASTDTQYF

clone_size: .
cdr3_length: 17
v_call: TRBV19
j_call: TRBJ2-3
d_call: TRBD2
cdr3_nt: TGTGCCAGTCTACCGGTAGCGGGTGAGCCGCGCGTAGATACGCAGTATTTT
cdr3_aa: CASLPVAGEPRVDTQYF

clone_size: .
cdr3_length: 15
v_call: TRBV27
j_call: TRBJ2-1
d_call: TRBD2
cdr3_nt: TGTGCCAGCGCGGGGGGGGCTAGCGGAGACAATGAGCAGTTCTTC
cdr3_aa: CASAGGASGDNEQFF

clone_size: .
cdr3_length: 15
v_call: TRBV7-2
j_call: TRBJ1-3
d_call: .
cdr3_nt: TGTGCCAGCAGCTTAGAGGGAGGAGGGGGAAACACCATATATTTT
cdr3_aa: CASSLEGGGGNTIYF

clone_size: .
cdr3_length: 15
v_call: TRBV6-6
j_call: TRBJ2-1
d_call: TRBD1
cdr3_nt: TGTGCCAGCAGTACCTACAGGGGTGGCTACAATGAGCAGTTCTTC
cdr3_aa: CASSTYRGGYNEQFF

clone_size: few
cdr3_length: 13
v_call: TRBV28
j_call: TRBJ1-1
d_call: .
cdr3_nt: TGTGCCAGCAAGATTCAGGGGAACACTGAAGCTTTCTTT
cdr3_aa: CASKIQGNTEAFF

clone_size: .
cdr3_length: 12
v_call: TRBV20-1
j_call: TRBJ1-2
d_call: .
cdr3_nt: TGCAGTGCTAGGAGGGGCTCCTATGGCTACACCTTC
cdr3_aa: CSARRGSYGYTF

clone_size: many
cdr3_length: 15
v_call: TRBV7-2
j_call: TRBJ1-4
d_call: .
cdr3_nt: TGTGCCAGCAGCGCCGCTGGAGAGTACAATGAAAAACTGTTTTTT
cdr3_aa: CASSAAGEYNEKLFF

clone_size: .
cdr3_length: 16
v_call: TRBV2
j_call: TRBJ1-1
d_call: .
cdr3_nt: TGTGCCAGCAGTCCCTTTGGGGGGGGGACGGGCACTGAAGCTTTCTTT
cdr3_aa: CASSPFGGGTGTEAFF

clone_size: few
cdr3_length: 12
v_call: TRBV24-1
j_call: TRBJ1-2
d_call: .
cdr3_nt: TGTGCCACCAGTGATTTGAGCTATGGCTACACCTTC
cdr3_aa: CATSDLSYGYTF

clone_size: .
cdr3_length: 15
v_call: TRBV2
j_call: TRBJ2-1
d_call: .
cdr3_nt: TGTGCCAGCAGTGGGTGGCGGGCGACCTACAATGAGCAGTTCTTC
cdr3_aa: CASSGWRATYNEQFF

clone_size: many
cdr3_length: 21
v_call: TRBV12-3/TRBV12-4
j_call: TRBJ2-3
d_call: TRBD2
cdr3_nt: TGTGCCAGCAGTTTAGCAGGTTGGAGGCTTGCGGGAGGCCCTGAGGCAGATACGCAGTATTTT
cdr3_aa: CASSLAGWRLAGGPEADTQYF

clone_size: many
cdr3_length: 14
v_call: TRBV7-2
j_call: TRBJ1-1
d_call: TRBD1
cdr3_nt: TGTGCCAGCAGCTCTTCACAGGGGCACCCTGAAGCTTTCTTT
cdr3_aa: CASSSSQGHPEAFF

clone_size: .
cdr3_length: 15
v_call: TRBV7-9
j_call: TRBJ2-5
d_call: .
cdr3_nt: TGTGCCAGCAGCCCAAAGAGGAGGATAGGGGAGACCCAGTACTTC
cdr3_aa: CASSPKRRIGETQYF

clone_size: few
cdr3_length: 13
v_call: TRBV6-2/TRBV6-3
j_call: TRBJ1-5
d_call: .
cdr3_nt: TGTGCCAGCAGCCCAGGAGGTTATCAGCCCCAGCATTTT
cdr3_aa: CASSPGGYQPQHF

clone_size: few
cdr3_length: 16
v_call: TRBV18
j_call: TRBJ1-1
d_call: .
cdr3_nt: TGTGCCAGCTCACCCCTCGAGGGGCGCGGTAACACTGAAGCTTTCTTT
cdr3_aa: CASSPLEGRGNTEAFF

clone_size: .
cdr3_length: 16
v_call: TRBV2
j_call: TRBJ2-3
d_call: .
cdr3_nt: TGTGCCAGCAGTGTAGCGGAAAGCCTCCTCACAGATACGCAGTATTTT
cdr3_aa: CASSVAESLLTDTQYF

clone_size: .
cdr3_length: 14
v_call: TRBV7-2
j_call: TRBJ1-4
d_call: TRBD1
cdr3_nt: TGTGCCAGCAGCTTAGGGACAGGGGTCGAAAAACTGTTTTTT
cdr3_aa: CASSLGTGVEKLFF

clone_size: .
cdr3_length: 14
v_call: TRBV19
j_call: TRBJ2-1
d_call: .
cdr3_nt: TGTGCCACCCGGGGGGCCCTCCCTCCTAATGAGCAGTTCTTC
cdr3_aa: CATRGALPPNEQFF

clone_size: .
cdr3_length: 13
v_call: TRBV4-1
j_call: TRBJ1-1
d_call: .
cdr3_nt: TGTGCCAGCAGCCAGCTAGGAAACACTGAAGCTTTCTTT
cdr3_aa: CASSQLGNTEAFF

clone_size: few
cdr3_length: 12
v_call: TRBV7-2
j_call: TRBJ2-3
d_call: TRBD1
cdr3_nt: TGTGCCAGCAGCCTCGAGGGGGCTCCGCAGTATTTT
cdr3_aa: CASSLEGAPQYF

clone_size: few
cdr3_length: 12
v_call: TRBV10-3
j_call: TRBJ2-3
d_call: .
cdr3_nt: TGTGCCACGCAACCCGCCGGGGATACGCAGTATTTT
cdr3_aa: CATQPAGDTQYF

clone_size: few
cdr3_length: 14
v_call: TRBV6-2/TRBV6-3
j_call: TRBJ1-5
d_call: TRBD1
cdr3_nt: TGTGCCAGCAGTTACGGGACAGGGACTCAGCCCCAGCATTTT
cdr3_aa: CASSYGTGTQPQHF

clone_size: .
cdr3_length: 15
v_call: TRBV12-3/TRBV12-4
j_call: TRBJ2-5
d_call: TRBD2
cdr3_nt: TGTGCCAGTGCAGCGGCGGGAGGTTTCCAAGAGACCCAGTACTTC
cdr3_aa: CASAAAGGFQETQYF